This paragraph covers one T cell receptor beta chain sequence. This clonotype was picked up many times. Its cognate antigen has yet to be identified. Per-base quality was not reported, and no clone a single base away is much larger than it. CDR1 and CDR2, looked up from the germline V gene, are MNHEY and SVGEGT. Inclusive of the bounding cysteine and phenylalanine, the CDR3 is 18 residues long. The kept DNA is CDR3 alone, 54 bases in frame from the first base. Trimming accounts for 1 base at V and 3 bases at J, while the number of junction bases matched to no gene is 6. The sample's time point label, in plain terms: sample taken at primary tumor resection. Samples were obtained from 70 to 85 patients with early-stage, untreated non-small cell lung cancer from the lung TRACERx cohort. Without any cell sorting, TCR sequencing was performed on whole RNA extracted either from tumor and nontumor lung tissue or from cryopreserved PBMC samples. Patients were selected for TCR sequencing only if sufficient RNA was available from at least two tumor regions.

The library was generated by 5' RACE. The sample was run on a NextSeq 500. To allow correction of PCR and sequencing errors, the TCR library protocol tagged every TCR cDNA molecule with a unique molecular identifier. In the source study's methods: TCR identification, UMI-based error correction and CDR3 extraction were all carried out with Decombinator tools. TCRs above a frequency of 2 per 1,000, corresponding to the top 1% of the tumor frequency distribution, were defined as expanded. Renyi diversity was computed with the R vegan package after each repertoire had been subsampled 100 times to 5,000 TCRs. To build CDR3 similarity networks, amino acid triplet string-kernel similarity was used, and CDR3s were connected when their pairwise similarity was above 0.82. TCRdb reanalyzed the raw reads on its own, using fastp at Q25 for trimming and MiXCR for clone calling, and kept in-frame beta chains. When rows share a CDR3 protein, they turn into one entry using the most common DNA and genes. The V and J calls follow TCRdb's processing rather than the paper's. The sample yields just over 75,000 distinct CDR3 sequences; under 8.5% were counted once. The ten largest make up about 6.8% of the sample.

The data are from a study of spatial heterogeneity in lung cancer (dated by TCRdb to the late 2010s). Turning to the overall study: More beta-chain than alpha-chain transcripts were consistently detected, likely reflecting higher beta-chain transcript abundance. The study quantitatively compared TCR alpha and beta repertoires across multiple tumor regions, matched nontumor lung and blood in non-small cell lung cancer. Nonsynonymous mutation counts, determined by whole-exome sequencing of tumor tissue, were related to features of the TCR repertoire. In the raw uncorrected reads, each unique combination of TCR and UMI appeared on average more than ten times. Both alpha and beta chains were TCR-sequenced in 210 or so tumor regions, under 85 matched nontumor lung samples and 56 PBMC samples obtained at surgery. Beyond this particular receptor, the publication reports: Additional single-cell paired TCR alpha and beta sequencing was considered necessary to confirm, at a functional level, the hypothesis that regional TCRs recognize regional mutations. Ubiquitous expanded tumor TCRs were detected in blood more often at tumor resection than at routine follow-up.

The receptor was derived from a male donor with early-stage non-small cell lung cancer. Recombination connected TRBV6-2 or TRBV6-3 to TRBJ2-2; 12 bases in the middle match TRBD2. The specimen was PBMCs, collected at surgery. The DNA sequence is TGTGCCAGCAGTTACTACGGGACTAGCGGGCCCTACACCGGGGAGCTGTTTTTT. Its protein product is CASSYYGTSGPYTGELFF.